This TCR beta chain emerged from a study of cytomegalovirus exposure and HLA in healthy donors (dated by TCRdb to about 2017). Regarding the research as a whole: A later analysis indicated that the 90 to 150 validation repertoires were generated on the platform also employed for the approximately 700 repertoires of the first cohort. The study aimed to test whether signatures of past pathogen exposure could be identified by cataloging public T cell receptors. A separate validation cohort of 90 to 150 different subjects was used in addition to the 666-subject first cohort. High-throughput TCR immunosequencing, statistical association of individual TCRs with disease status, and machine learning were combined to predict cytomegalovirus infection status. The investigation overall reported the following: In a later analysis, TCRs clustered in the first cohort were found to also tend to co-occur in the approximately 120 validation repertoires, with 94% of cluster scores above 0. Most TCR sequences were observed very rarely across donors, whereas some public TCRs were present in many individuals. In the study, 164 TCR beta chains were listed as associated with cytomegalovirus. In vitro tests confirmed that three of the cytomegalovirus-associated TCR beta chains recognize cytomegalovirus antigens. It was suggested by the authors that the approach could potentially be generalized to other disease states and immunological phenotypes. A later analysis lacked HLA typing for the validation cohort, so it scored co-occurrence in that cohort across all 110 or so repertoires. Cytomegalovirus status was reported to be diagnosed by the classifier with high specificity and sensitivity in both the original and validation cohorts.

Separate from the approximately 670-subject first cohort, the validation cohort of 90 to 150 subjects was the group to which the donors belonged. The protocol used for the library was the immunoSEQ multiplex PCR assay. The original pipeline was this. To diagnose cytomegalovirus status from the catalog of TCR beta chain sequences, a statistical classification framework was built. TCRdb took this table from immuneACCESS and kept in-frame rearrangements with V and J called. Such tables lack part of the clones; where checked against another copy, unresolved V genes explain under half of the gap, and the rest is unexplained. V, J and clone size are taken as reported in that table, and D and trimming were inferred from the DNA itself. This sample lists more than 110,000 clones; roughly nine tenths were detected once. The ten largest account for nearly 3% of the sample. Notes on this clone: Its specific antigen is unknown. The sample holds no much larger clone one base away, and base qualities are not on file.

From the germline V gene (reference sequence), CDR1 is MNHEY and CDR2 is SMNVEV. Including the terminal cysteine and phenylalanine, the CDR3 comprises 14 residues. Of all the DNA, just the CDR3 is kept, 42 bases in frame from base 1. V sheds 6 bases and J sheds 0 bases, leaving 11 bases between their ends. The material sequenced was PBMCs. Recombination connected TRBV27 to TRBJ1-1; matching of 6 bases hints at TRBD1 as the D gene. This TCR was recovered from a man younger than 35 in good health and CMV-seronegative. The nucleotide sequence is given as TGTGCCAGCAGCTCAGGGGCCGTGAACACTGAAGCTTTCTTT. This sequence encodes CASSSGAVNTEAFF.